One and the same sample provided the 15 T cell receptor beta chains below, sequenced in a study of graft-versus-host responses after intestinal transplantation (dated by TCRdb to the early 2020s). The sample's time point label, in plain terms: cells obtained before transplantation from donor or recipient. The library was obtained by the immunoSEQ multiplex PCR assay. In TCRdb, the immuneACCESS table is reduced to in-frame sequences with V and J assigned. These tables do not hold every clone; where another copy was compared, an unresolved V gene accounts for under half, and the others remain unexplained. The sample table records 90,000 to 120,000 clones; 80% to 90% of these occur just once. The ten most abundant clones make up 0.71% of the sample. Their antigen targets remain unknown. Sample: unstimulated CD4+ T cells sorted from spleen or lymph node cells, taken before transplant. All receptors come from a human donor who was the organ donor for an intestinal transplant.

CDR3 coding DNA: TGTGCCAGCTCACCAGGGGGAGAGACCCAGTACTTC. The encoded protein is CASSPGGETQYF. The chain carries TRBV18 and TRBJ2-5, with D perhaps given as TRBD1 or TRBD2 (5 bases each). Germline CDR1 is KGHSH and CDR2 is LQKENI. The V and J ends lost 2 bases and 4 bases respectively, with 5 bases between them. There are 12 residues in the CDR3.

V gene TRBV9 combines with J gene TRBJ1-5; possibly TRBD1 for D (5 bases). The CDR3 totals 17 residues. Trimming stripped 4 bases from V and 2 bases from J, with 19 bases between. CDR1 SGDLS and CDR2 YYNGEE come from the germline V gene. This chain's CDR3 is CASSSGVGVAGNQPQHF. For the CDR3, the DNA is TGTGCCAGCAGCTCGGGAGTGGGGGTGGCCGGCAATCAGCCCCAGCATTTT.

This clone was recorded only once. The chain recombines TRBV9 with TRBJ1-2; D gene unclear. CDR1 and CDR2 from the germline V gene are SGDLS and YYNGEE. The CDR3 spans 12 residues. The ends were cut back, 3 bases at V and 4 bases at J, with 7 bases in the middle. The CDR3 DNA is TGTGCCAGCAGCGGGGCCATCTATGGCTACACCTTC. It is translated as CASSGAIYGYTF.

This clone occurred a few times. The rearrangement links TRBV7-3 to TRBJ2-1; 9 bases are a match to TRBD2. The ends lost 5 bases at V and 7 bases at J; junction bases unmatched: 9. The CDR3 runs 15 residues. Germline lookup yields CDR1 SGHTA and CDR2 FQGTGA. CDR3 sequence reads: CASSPLAGIANEQFF. The CDR3 DNA follows: TGTGCCAGCAGCCCGCTAGCGGGAATTGCGAATGAGCAGTTCTTC.

V usage is TRBV19 and J usage is TRBJ1-5, with D maybe TRBD1 (6 bases). CDR1 LNHDA and CDR2 SQIVND come from the germline V gene (reference sequence). V lost 1 base and J 5 bases, leaving 15 bases between the germline ends. This CDR3 region has 16 residues. CDR3 coding DNA: TGTGCCAGTAGTATAGCGGGACAAGGTTTATATCAGCCCCAGCATTTT. Protein product: CASSIAGQGLYQPQHF. The variable domain in full, with the rest retrieved from reference TRBV19 and TRBJ1-5, is DGGITQSPKYLFRKEGQNVTLSCEQNLNHDAMYWYRQDPGQGLRLIYYSQIVNDFQKGDIAEGYSVSREKKESFPLTVTSAQKNPTAFYLCASSIAGQGLYQPQHFGDGTRLSIL.

V gene TRBV2 combines with J gene TRBJ1-4; D may be TRBD1 (6 bases). The germline gives CDR1 SNHLY, CDR2 FYNNEI. The CDR3 is 14 amino acids. Between the trimmed V and J ends, which lost 6 bases and 7 bases, there was a span of 15 bases. CDR3 sequence: CASRDTGSSEKLFF. In DNA form, the CDR3 reads TGTGCCAGCAGGGATACAGGGAGTTCTGAAAAACTGTTTTTT.

The V gene is TRBV11-2, the J gene TRBJ2-7; 11 bases fit TRBD1. This CDR3 has 14 residues. V was clipped by 4 bases and J by 2 bases; unmatched bases: 1. CDR1 SGHAT and CDR2 FQNNGV come from the germline V gene. As DNA, the CDR3 is TGTGCCAGCAGCTCGGACAGGGGGCCCTACGAGCAGTACTTC. It yields the protein CASSSDRGPYEQYF.

This chain connects TRBV11-2 to TRBJ2-5; D is possibly TRBD1 or TRBD2 (5 bases each). Germline CDR1 and CDR2: SGHAT and FQNNGV. There are 14 residues in the CDR3. Trimming shortened V by 4 bases and J by 4 bases, and 13 bases separated the two germline ends. For the CDR3, the DNA is TGTGCCAGCAGCTCGGGGACCCTCCGAGAGACCCAGTACTTC. Its translation: CASSSGTLRETQYF.

V gene TRBV6-5 combines with J gene TRBJ1-2, with unresolved D. CDR3 size: 12 residues. The germline CDR1 and CDR2 sequences are MNHEY and SVGAGI. Trimming took 6 bases from V and 6 from J, leaving 11 bases between them. DNA of the CDR3: TGTGCCAGCAGGGGCGAAACGAATGGCTACACCTTC. It specifies CASRGETNGYTF.

The chain is built from TRBV15 and TRBJ2-7; the D is unclear. V was pared by 0 bases and J by 2 bases, with 8 bases between. Germline CDR1 LNHNV, CDR2 YYDKDF (reference sequence). CDR3 length: 14 residues. The CDR3 DNA is TGTGCCACCAGCAGAGACAGGACGACCTACGAGCAGTACTTC. Its translation is CATSRDRTTYEQYF. The whole variable domain, filled in from reference TRBV15 and TRBJ2-7, reads DAMVIQNPRYQVTQFGKPVTLSCSQTLNHNVMYWYQQKSSQAPKLLFHYYDKDFNNEADTPDNFQSRRPNTSFCFLDIRSPGLGDTAMYLCATSRDRTTYEQYFGPGTRLTVT.

The chain has TRBV6-5 and TRBJ2-7; D could derive from TRBD1 or TRBD2 (5 bases each). CDR1 is MNHEY, CDR2 SVGAGI, per germline. V lost 5 bases to trimming and J lost 3 bases, with 14 bases between them. This CDR3 has 14 residues. CDR3 in amino acids: CASSRGRQDYEQYF. CDR3 coding DNA: TGTGCCAGCAGTCGGGGACGGCAAGACTACGAGCAGTACTTC.

This chain joins TRBV6-1 and TRBJ2-1; 7 bases fit TRBD2. This CDR3 contains 14 residues. The J segment lost 12 bases and the V segment lost 7 bases, leaving 15 bases of the junction unmatched. Germline CDR1 is MNHNS and CDR2 is SASEGT. Here the CDR3 reads CASILTGPSGMQFF. In DNA, the CDR3 is TGTGCCAGCATCCTCACCGGGCCAAGCGGGATGCAGTTCTTC.

The rearrangement uses TRBV5-4 and TRBJ1-2; D unclear. The CDR3 spans 14 residues. Germline V gene lookup returns CDR1 SGHNT and CDR2 YYREEE (reference sequence). Trimming stripped 0 bases from V and 5 bases from J, with 11 bases between. The CDR3 DNA is TGTGCCAGCAGCTTGGCGCAGAATAGATATGGCTACACCTTC. Protein: CASSLAQNRYGYTF.

The chain uses TRBV9 and TRBJ2-5; 16 nucleotides agree with TRBD2. The length of the CDR3 is 16 residues. Germline loops: CDR1 SGDLS, CDR2 YYNGEE. With 4 bases clipped from V and 6 bases from J, the junction kept 6 bases outside the gene matches. Written as DNA, the CDR3 is TGTGCCAGCAGCCCTCGGGGACTAGCGGGGGGGCAGACCCAGTACTTC. Translated, it gives CASSPRGLAGGQTQYF.

This chain connects TRBV2 to TRBJ1-5; TRBD1 matches at 9 bases. The CDR3 totals 13 residues. The V and J ends lost 4 bases and 6 bases, in that order; junction bases with no gene match: 1. CDR1 is SNHLY and CDR2 is FYNNEI in the germline V gene. CDR3 protein: CASSGTGVQPQHF. CDR3 nucleotide sequence: TGTGCCAGCAGTGGGACAGGGGTTCAGCCCCAGCATTTT.